One sample yielded the 30 T cell receptor beta chains listed below, sequenced in a study of T cell responses to AZD1222 COVID-19 vaccine. TCRdb's copy holds only in-frame clones and misses some; the assay was immunoSEQ multiplex PCR. Of 85,000 to 100,000 clones listed, about nine tenths are singletons. The source material was peripheral blood, sampled 28 days after the second AZD1222 dose. These receptors were obtained from an adult who received the AZD1222 COVID-19 vaccine.

The V and J genes are TRBV14 and TRBJ1-2; D not resolved. CDR1 SGHDN and CDR2 FVKESK come from the germline V gene. Trimming removed 1 base from V and 12 bases from J, with 9 bases in between. This CDR3 has 11 residues. CDR3 DNA sequence: TGTGCCAGCAGCCAAGGGGGATTCCACACCTTC. It encodes CASSQGGFHTF.

The chain combines TRBV9 with TRBJ1-3; D is perhaps TRBD1 (5 bases). The CDR3 covers 16 residues. Trimming pared 0 bases from V and 4 bases from J, leaving 14 bases between. CDR1 SGDLS and CDR2 YYNGEE come from the germline V gene. The CDR3 sequence is CASSVGVGAIGNTIYF. The DNA of the CDR3 is TGTGCCAGCAGCGTAGGGGTCGGGGCAATAGGAAACACCATATATTTT.

The chain combines TRBV13 with TRBJ2-1; TRBD2 matches 11 bases. The CDR3 contains 20 residues. The V and J ends lost 3 bases and 0 bases, in that order; junction bases with no gene match: 13. Germline assignment: CDR1 PRHDT and CDR2 FYEKMQ (reference sequence). The CDR3 loop reads CASSFPGVAGGPSSYNEQFF. The CDR3 coding sequence is TGTGCCAGCAGCTTCCCCGGGGTAGCGGGAGGGCCGAGCTCCTACAATGAGCAGTTCTTC.

CDR3 coding DNA: TGTGCCAGCAGTGTATTAGTAGCTAATGAAAAACTGTTTTTT. Its protein product is CASSVLVANEKLFF. The V and J genes are TRBV2 and TRBJ1-4, with unresolved D. Trimming shortened V by 4 bases and J by 3 bases, and 9 bases separated the two germline ends. Germline lookup yields CDR1 SNHLY and CDR2 FYNNEI. CDR3 length: 14 amino acids.

The chain uses TRBV28 and TRBJ2-5; the D gene is possibly TRBD2 (5 bases). This CDR3 has 13 residues. The germline V and J ends were trimmed by 5 bases and 4 bases, with 11 bases remaining between them. Germline V lookup: CDR1 MDHEN, CDR2 SYDVKM. CDR3 DNA sequence: TGTGCCAGCAGTCTCTCAGGAGGAGAGACCCAGTACTTC. This codes for CASSLSGGETQYF.

The chain is built from TRBV2 and TRBJ1-2, with a weak D call TRBD1 (5 bases). Germline lookup yields CDR1 SNHLY and CDR2 FYNNEI. The CDR3 runs 13 residues. Trimming pared 7 bases from V and 8 bases from J, leaving 17 bases between. The CDR3 DNA follows: TGTGCCAGCAAAGACGCAGGGATGAGAGGCTACACCTTC. Protein: CASKDAGMRGYTF.

This chain uses TRBV11-2 with TRBJ1-5, with 7 bases lining up with TRBD1. V trimming: 6 bases; J trimming: 7 bases; junction bases outside the gene matches: 6. In germline, CDR1 is SGHAT, CDR2 FQNNGV. This CDR3 has 13 amino acids. CDR3 nucleotides: TGTGCCAGCAGTCCAGACAGGGAACAGCCCCAGCATTTT. Its translation is CASSPDREQPQHF.

V gene TRBV10-1 combines with J gene TRBJ2-7; weak D call: TRBD1 (6 bases). There are 16 residues in the CDR3. Germline V gene lookup returns CDR1 WNHNN and CDR2 SYGVQD (reference sequence). V lost 4 bases to trimming and J lost 5 bases, with 21 bases between them. The CDR3 nucleotides read TGCGCCAGCAGTGGCCACGGTCAGGGGAAGGATGACGAGCAGTACTTC. Amino acids: CASSGHGQGKDDEQYF.

V is TRBV7-2 and J is TRBJ1-5, with 7 bases matching TRBD1. The CDR3 has 16 amino acids. The trim removed 1 base at V and 7 bases at J, leaving 10 bases unmatched. The germline V gene has CDR1 SGHTA and CDR2 FQGNSA. The CDR3: CASSLGQGMGRQPQHF. CDR3 DNA sequence: TGTGCCAGCAGCTTAGGACAGGGAATGGGTCGGCAGCCCCAGCATTTT.

The V and J genes are TRBV9 and TRBJ1-2; perhaps TRBD1 as D (5 bases). Germline CDR1 is SGDLS and CDR2 is YYNGEE. Trimming shortened V by 6 bases and J by 8 bases, and 23 bases separated the two germline ends. This CDR3 has 15 amino acids. The CDR3 loop is CASNPLSGQGGGYTF. DNA of the CDR3: TGTGCCAGCAACCCCCTTAGCGGGCAGGGCGGGGGCTACACCTTC.

The V gene is TRBV5-4, the J gene TRBJ1-5; 9 bases fit TRBD1. The V segment lost 4 bases and the J segment 3 bases; nucleotides outside the gene matches: 5. CDR1 SGHNT and CDR2 YYREEE come from the germline V gene (reference sequence). The CDR3 runs 15 residues. The CDR3 DNA reads TGTGCCAGCAGCATGGGACAGGGCAACAATCAGCCCCAGCATTTT. This encodes CASSMGQGNNQPQHF.

V is TRBV2 and J is TRBJ2-4, with TRBD2 identical over 9 bases. Looked up from germline, CDR1 is SNHLY and CDR2 is FYNNEI. J was trimmed by 10 bases and V by 4 bases; bases with no gene match: 8. This CDR3 has 14 amino acids. This CDR3 is CASSAISGRQIQYF. The CDR3 nucleotides are TGTGCCAGCAGTGCGATTAGCGGGAGACAGATTCAGTACTTC.

This clone was recorded only once. The chain links TRBV28 to TRBJ2-3; D not certain. Germline loops: CDR1 MDHEN, CDR2 SYDVKM. V lost 7 bases, J lost 2 bases, and 13 bases lay in between. The CDR3 loop spans 14 amino acids. The CDR3 sequence is CASILIGPTDTQYF. In nucleotides, the CDR3 is TGTGCCAGCATTCTCATAGGGCCCACAGATACGCAGTATTTT.

The chain is built from TRBV21-1 and TRBJ2-2; the table's D call, TRBD1, was not checked against the DNA. TRBV21-1 is a listed pseudogene. The CDR3 is 17 amino acids. The CDR3 here is CASSKAKGRGNTGELFF. As DNA, the CDR3 is TGTGCCAGCAGCAAAGCGAAGGGCAGGGGAAACACCGGGGAGCTGTTTTTT.

This clone showed up just once. CDR3 region: CAISEREGPGDTQYF. CDR3 DNA sequence: TGTGCCATCAGTGAGCGGGAGGGCCCAGGAGATACGCAGTATTTT. This chain uses TRBV10-3 with TRBJ2-3; TRBD2 agrees at 8 bases. J gave up 5 bases and V 2 bases, and 6 bases lay outside the gene matches. The germline gives CDR1 ENHRY, CDR2 SYGVKD. This CDR3 is 15 amino acids long.

The V gene is TRBV19, the J gene TRBJ2-1, with TRBD1 matching 7 bases. Per the germline V gene, CDR1 is LNHDA and CDR2 is SQIVND (reference sequence). The CDR3 covers 13 residues. The V segment lost 8 bases and the J segment 9 bases; nucleotides outside the gene matches: 10. CDR3 DNA sequence: TGTGCCAGTCGGAGAGACAGGGCGGGTGAGCAGTTCTTC. Its translation: CASRRDRAGEQFF.

The gene calls are TRBV27 and TRBJ2-1, with 10 bases lining up with TRBD1. With V trimmed by 6 bases and J by 10 bases, 6 bases remained unmatched. The germline V gene has CDR1 MNHEY and CDR2 SMNVEV (reference sequence). This CDR3 is built from 13 residues. The CDR3 nucleotides are TGTGCCAGCAGCTTTACGACAGGGGGCGAGCAGTTCTTC. The encoded protein is CASSFTTGGEQFF.

V gene TRBV10-2 combines with J gene TRBJ1-6; D unresolved. V dropped 8 bases and J dropped 8 bases, with 13 bases sitting between them. The V gene's germline CDR1 is WSHSY and CDR2 SAAADI. CDR3 size: 13 residues. CDR3 sequence (DNA): TGCGCCAGCCGCCCCGAGGAGGATTCACCCCTCCACTTT. It codes for CASRPEEDSPLHF.

This chain uses TRBV9 with TRBJ2-5; D call uncertain. The CDR3 is 12 amino acids. The germline gives CDR1 SGDLS, CDR2 YYNGEE. Trimming pared 7 bases from V and 0 bases from J, leaving 7 bases between. The CDR3 loop is CASGGHQETQYF. The CDR3 DNA sequence: TGTGCCAGCGGTGGGCACCAAGAGACCCAGTACTTC. Full variable domain (missing parts from reference TRBV9 and TRBJ2-5): DSGVTQTPKHLITATGQRVTLRCSPRSGDLSVYWYQQSLDQGLQFLIQYYNGEERAKGNILERFSAQQFPDLHSELNLSSLELGDSALYFCASGGHQETQYFGPGTRLLVL.

For the CDR3, the DNA is TGTGCCATCAGGAGGGGACTAGGGAGGGAGAACACCGGGGAGCTGTTTTTT. This codes for CAIRRGLGRENTGELFF. The chain joins TRBV10-3 to TRBJ2-2; 8 bases line up with TRBD2. CDR3 length: 17 residues. V shed 6 bases, J shed 1 base, and the junction held 10 bases outside the gene matches. Germline CDR1 is ENHRY and CDR2 is SYGVKD.

V usage is TRBV5-1 and J usage is TRBJ1-2, with 9 bases fitting TRBD1. Germline CDR1 reads SGHRS; CDR2 reads YFSETQ. Unmatched junction bases numbered 1, after V lost 7 bases and J lost 6 bases. The CDR3 spans 11 residues. The CDR3 is CASGTGNGYTF. The CDR3 DNA reads TGCGCCAGCGGGACAGGGAATGGCTACACCTTC.

The chain carries TRBV7-9 and TRBJ2-1; 12 nucleotides line up with TRBD2. Germline assignment: CDR1 SEHNR and CDR2 FQNEAQ (reference sequence). V was pared by 4 bases and J by 2 bases, with 9 bases of the junction left unmatched. This CDR3 is 18 amino acids long. Here the CDR3 reads CASSSRASGRGTYNEQFF. CDR3 DNA sequence: TGTGCCAGCAGCTCAAGGGCTAGCGGGAGGGGAACCTACAATGAGCAGTTCTTC.

J is TRBJ2-5 and V is TRBV7-9; D remains ambiguous. Germline V gene sequence: CDR1 SEHNR, CDR2 FQNEAQ (reference sequence). This CDR3 comprises 14 residues. With 5 bases removed from V and 4 bases from J, the gap between germline ends came to 14 bases. CDR3 sequence: CASSDWQVVETQYF. CDR3 coding DNA: TGTGCCAGCAGCGACTGGCAGGTGGTAGAGACCCAGTACTTC.

The chain links TRBV2 to TRBJ1-2, with 7 bases aligning to TRBD1. From germline, CDR1 is SNHLY and CDR2 FYNNEI. V trimming: 8 bases; J trimming: 4 bases; junction bases outside the gene matches: 4. There are 12 residues in the CDR3. CDR3 sequence (DNA): TGTGCCAGCGGACAGGTTTTCTATGGCTACACCTTC. Translating gives CASGQVFYGYTF.

The CDR3 sequence is CASSLEVQPQHF. DNA of the CDR3: TGTGCCAGCAGTTTAGAGGTTCAGCCCCAGCATTTT. The chain recombines TRBV12-3 or TRBV12-4 with TRBJ1-5; D call uncertain. This CDR3 has 12 residues. The ends were cut back, 1 base at V and 6 bases at J, with 4 bases in the middle.

The V and J genes are TRBV7-9 and TRBJ2-1; D is uncertain. Trimming cost V 4 bases and J 6 bases, with 16 bases left between them. Germline V gene sequence: CDR1 SEHNR, CDR2 FQNEAQ (reference sequence). This CDR3 region has 15 residues. Here the CDR3 DNA reads TGTGCCAGCAGCTCCTGGTTGGCAGCTACCAATGAGCAGTTCTTC. Amino acid sequence: CASSSWLAATNEQFF.

This chain connects TRBV7-2 to TRBJ1-4; D possibly corresponds to TRBD1 (5 bases). V lost 5 bases to trimming and J lost 8 bases, with 15 bases between them. The germline V gene has CDR1 SGHTA and CDR2 FQGNSA. The CDR3 length is 14 residues. CDR3 sequence: CASSEGRGREKLFF. CDR3 nucleotide sequence: TGTGCCAGCAGCGAGGGGAGGGGCAGGGAAAAACTGTTTTTT.

This chain uses TRBV5-5 with TRBJ1-4; D unresolved. Germline CDR1 SGHKS, CDR2 YYEKEE (reference sequence). Trimming removed 0 bases from V and 5 bases from J, with 8 bases in between. The CDR3 has 14 residues. The CDR3 is CASSLGSINEKLFF. CDR3 DNA: TGTGCCAGCAGCTTGGGCAGCATAAATGAAAAACTGTTTTTT.

This clone was observed a single time. The rearrangement uses TRBV20-1 and TRBJ1-5, with a weak D call TRBD1 (6 bases). Germline V lookup: CDR1 DFQATT, CDR2 SNEGSKA (reference sequence). The CDR3 contains 13 residues. Trimming removed 3 bases from V and 3 bases from J, with 9 bases in between. CDR3 protein: CSASGQFNQPQHF. The CDR3 DNA is TGCAGTGCTAGTGGACAGTTCAATCAGCCCCAGCATTTT.

This clone was found a few times. The chain carries TRBV5-1 and TRBJ2-1; D is possibly TRBD1 or TRBD2 (5 bases each). Trimming shortened V by 0 bases and J by 0 bases, and 10 bases separated the two germline ends. The CDR3 runs to 16 residues. From germline, CDR1 is SGHRS and CDR2 YFSETQ. This chain's CDR3 is CASSLDAGSSYNEQFF. CDR3 DNA: TGCGCCAGCAGCTTGGATGCAGGGAGCTCCTACAATGAGCAGTTCTTC.